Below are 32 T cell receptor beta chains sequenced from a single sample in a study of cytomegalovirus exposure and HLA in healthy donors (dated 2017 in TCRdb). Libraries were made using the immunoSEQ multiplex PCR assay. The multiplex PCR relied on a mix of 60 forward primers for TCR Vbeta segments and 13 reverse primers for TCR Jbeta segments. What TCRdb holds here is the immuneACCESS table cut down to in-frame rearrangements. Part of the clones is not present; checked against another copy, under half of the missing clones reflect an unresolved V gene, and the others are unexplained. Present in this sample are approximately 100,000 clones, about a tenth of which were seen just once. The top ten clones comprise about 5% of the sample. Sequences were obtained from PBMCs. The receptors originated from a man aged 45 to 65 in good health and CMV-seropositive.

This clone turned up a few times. CDR3 bases: TGTGCCAGCAGCTTCCCAAGCGGGAGGGGGTCCTACAATGAGCAGTTCTTC. This gives the protein CASSFPSGRGSYNEQFF. The genes are TRBV7-9 and TRBJ2-1; 10 bases fit TRBD2. Germline V gene sequence: CDR1 SEHNR, CDR2 FQNEAQ (reference sequence). This CDR3 is built from 17 residues. With V trimmed by 3 bases and J by 1 base, 6 bases remained unmatched.

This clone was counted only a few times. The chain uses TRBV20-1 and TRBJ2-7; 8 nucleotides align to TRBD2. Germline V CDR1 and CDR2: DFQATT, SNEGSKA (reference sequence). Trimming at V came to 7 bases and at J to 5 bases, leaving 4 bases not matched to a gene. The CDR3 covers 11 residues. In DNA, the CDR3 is TGCAGTGTAGCGGGATGGAACGAGCAGTACTTC. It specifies CSVAGWNEQYF.

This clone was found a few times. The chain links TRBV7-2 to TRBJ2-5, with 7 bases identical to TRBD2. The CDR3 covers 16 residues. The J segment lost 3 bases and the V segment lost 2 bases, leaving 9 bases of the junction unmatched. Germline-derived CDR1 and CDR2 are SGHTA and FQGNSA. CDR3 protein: CASSLLPGGLKETQYF. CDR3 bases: TGTGCCAGCAGCTTACTACCGGGAGGACTAAAAGAGACCCAGTACTTC. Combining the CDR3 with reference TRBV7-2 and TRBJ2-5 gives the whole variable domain GAGVSQSPSNKVTEKGKDVELRCDPISGHTALYWYRQSLGQGLEFLIYFQGNSAPDKSGLPSDRFSAERTGGSVSTLTIQRTQQEDSAVYLCASSLLPGGLKETQYFGPGTRLLVL.

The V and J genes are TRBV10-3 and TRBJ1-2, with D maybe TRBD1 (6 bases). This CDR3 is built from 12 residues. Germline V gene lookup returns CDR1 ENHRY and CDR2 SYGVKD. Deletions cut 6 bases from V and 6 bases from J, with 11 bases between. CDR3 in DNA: TGTGCCATCAGGAGGACAGAAGATGGCTACACCTTC. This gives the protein CAIRRTEDGYTF.

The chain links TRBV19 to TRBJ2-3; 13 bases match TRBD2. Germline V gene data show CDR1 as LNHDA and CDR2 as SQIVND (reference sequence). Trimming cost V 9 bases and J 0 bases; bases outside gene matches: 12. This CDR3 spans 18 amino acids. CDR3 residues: CASGPGLAGKSSTDTQYF. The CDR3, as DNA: TGTGCCAGCGGTCCGGGACTAGCGGGGAAATCTAGCACAGATACGCAGTATTTT.

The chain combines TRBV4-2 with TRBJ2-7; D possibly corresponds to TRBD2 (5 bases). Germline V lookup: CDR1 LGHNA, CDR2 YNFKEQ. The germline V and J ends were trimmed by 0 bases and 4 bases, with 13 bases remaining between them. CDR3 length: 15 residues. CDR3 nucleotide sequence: TGTGCCAGCAGCCAAGATACTAGTTACTCTTACGAGCAGTACTTC. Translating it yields CASSQDTSYSYEQYF.

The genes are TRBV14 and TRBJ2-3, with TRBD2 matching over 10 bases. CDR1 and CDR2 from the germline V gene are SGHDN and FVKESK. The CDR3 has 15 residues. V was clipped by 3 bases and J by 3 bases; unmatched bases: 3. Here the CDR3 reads CASSHFSGRTDTQYF. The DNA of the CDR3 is TGTGCCAGCAGCCACTTTAGCGGGAGGACAGATACGCAGTATTTT.

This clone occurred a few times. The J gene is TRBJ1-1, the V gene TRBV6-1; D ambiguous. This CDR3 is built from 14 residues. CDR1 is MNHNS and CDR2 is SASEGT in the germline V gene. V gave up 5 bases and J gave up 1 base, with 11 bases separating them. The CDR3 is CASSLPGGNTEAFF. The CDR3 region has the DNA TGTGCCAGCAGTTTGCCGGGTGGGAACACTGAAGCTTTCTTT.

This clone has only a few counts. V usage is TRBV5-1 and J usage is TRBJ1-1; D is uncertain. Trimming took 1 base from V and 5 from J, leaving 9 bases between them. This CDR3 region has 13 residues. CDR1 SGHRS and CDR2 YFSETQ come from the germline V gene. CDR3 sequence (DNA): TGCGCCAGCAGCTTGACGGTCGGGACTGAAGCTTTCTTT. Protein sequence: CASSLTVGTEAFF.

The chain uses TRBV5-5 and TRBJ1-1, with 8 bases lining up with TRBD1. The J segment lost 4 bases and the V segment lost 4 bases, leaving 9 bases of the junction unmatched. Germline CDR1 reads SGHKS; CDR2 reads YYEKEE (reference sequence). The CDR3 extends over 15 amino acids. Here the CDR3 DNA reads TGTGCCAGCAGCATATTACAGGGGGAGCTCACTGAAGCTTTCTTT. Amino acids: CASSILQGELTEAFF.

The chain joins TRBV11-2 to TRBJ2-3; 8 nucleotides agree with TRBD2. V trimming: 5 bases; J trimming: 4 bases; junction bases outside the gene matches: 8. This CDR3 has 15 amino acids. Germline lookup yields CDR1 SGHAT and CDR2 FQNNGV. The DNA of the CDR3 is TGTGCCAGCAGCCCTACAGCGGGAGCCTCAGATACGCAGTATTTT. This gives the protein CASSPTAGASDTQYF.

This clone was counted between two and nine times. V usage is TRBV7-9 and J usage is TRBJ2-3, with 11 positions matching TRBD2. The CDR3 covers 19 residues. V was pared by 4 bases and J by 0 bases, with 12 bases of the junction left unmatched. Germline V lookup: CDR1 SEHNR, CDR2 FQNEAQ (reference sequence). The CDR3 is CASSSNLAGGLTSTDTQYF. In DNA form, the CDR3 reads TGTGCCAGCAGCTCAAATTTAGCGGGAGGGCTAACTAGCACAGATACGCAGTATTTT. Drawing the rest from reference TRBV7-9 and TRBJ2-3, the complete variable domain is DTGVSQNPRHKITKRGQNVTFRCDPISEHNRLYWYRQTLGQGPEFLTYFQNEAQLEKSRLLSDRFSAERPKGSFSTLEIQRTEQGDSAMYLCASSSNLAGGLTSTDTQYFGPGTRLTVL.

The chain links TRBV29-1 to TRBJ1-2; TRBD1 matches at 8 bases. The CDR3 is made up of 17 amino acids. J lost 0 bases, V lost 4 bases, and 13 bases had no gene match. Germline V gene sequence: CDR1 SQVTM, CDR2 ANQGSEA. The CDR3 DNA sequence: TGCAGCGTTGTCGGCTTGACAGGGGCAAGGGCTAACTATGGCTACACCTTC. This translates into CSVVGLTGARANYGYTF.

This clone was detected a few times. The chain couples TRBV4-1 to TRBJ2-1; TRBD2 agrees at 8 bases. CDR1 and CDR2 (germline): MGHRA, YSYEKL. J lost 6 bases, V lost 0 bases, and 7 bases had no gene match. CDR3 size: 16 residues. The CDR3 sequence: CASSQEGTSRGNEQFF. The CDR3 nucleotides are TGCGCCAGCAGCCAAGAAGGGACTAGTAGGGGCAATGAGCAGTTCTTC.

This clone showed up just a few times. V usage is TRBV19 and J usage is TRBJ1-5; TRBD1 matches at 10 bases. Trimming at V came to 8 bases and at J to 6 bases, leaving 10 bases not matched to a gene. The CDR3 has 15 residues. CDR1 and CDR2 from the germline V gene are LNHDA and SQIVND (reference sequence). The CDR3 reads CASAGGGQGGQPQHF. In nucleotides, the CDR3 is TGTGCCAGTGCAGGCGGCGGACAGGGGGGTCAGCCCCAGCATTTT.

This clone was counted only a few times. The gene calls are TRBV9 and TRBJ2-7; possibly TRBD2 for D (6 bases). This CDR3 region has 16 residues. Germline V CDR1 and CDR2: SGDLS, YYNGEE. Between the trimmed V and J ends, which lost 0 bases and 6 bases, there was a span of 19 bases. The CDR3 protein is CASSVDGGSGVGEQYF. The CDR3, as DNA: TGTGCCAGCAGCGTAGATGGGGGATCGGGGGTAGGCGAGCAGTACTTC.

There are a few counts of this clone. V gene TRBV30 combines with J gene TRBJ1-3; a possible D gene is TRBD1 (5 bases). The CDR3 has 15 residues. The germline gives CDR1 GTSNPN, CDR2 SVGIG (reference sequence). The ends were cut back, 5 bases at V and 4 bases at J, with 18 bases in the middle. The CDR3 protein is CAWRSEGKPGNTIYF. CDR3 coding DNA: TGTGCCTGGCGTTCGGAGGGGAAACCCGGAAACACCATATATTTT.

CDR3 loop: CASRRNSPLHF. The CDR3 nucleotides are TGTGCCAGCAGGAGGAATTCACCCCTCCACTTT. The gene calls are TRBV28 and TRBJ1-6; no definite D call. V was shortened by 6 bases and J by 7 bases, with 4 bases between the two germline ends. The germline V gene has CDR1 MDHEN and CDR2 SYDVKM. The CDR3 runs to 11 residues.

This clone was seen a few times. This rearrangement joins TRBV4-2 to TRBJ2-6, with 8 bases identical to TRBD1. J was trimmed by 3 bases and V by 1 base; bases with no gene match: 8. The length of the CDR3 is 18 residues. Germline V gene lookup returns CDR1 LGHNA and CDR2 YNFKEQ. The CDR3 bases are TGTGCCAGCAGCCAAGGGGGATCGGACAGGGTTGGGGCCAACGTCCTGACTTTC. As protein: CASSQGGSDRVGANVLTF.

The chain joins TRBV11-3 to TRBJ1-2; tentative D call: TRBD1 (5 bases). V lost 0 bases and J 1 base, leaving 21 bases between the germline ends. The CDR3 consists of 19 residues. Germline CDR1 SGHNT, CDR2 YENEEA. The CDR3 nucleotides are TGTGCCAGCAGCTTAGATCGGAAGCAAGGGGCAGAACTTAACTATGGCTACACCTTC. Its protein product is CASSLDRKQGAELNYGYTF.

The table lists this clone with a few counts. CDR3 coding DNA: TGTGCCTGGAGTGCCTACTCACCCCTCCACTTT. Translation: CAWSAYSPLHF. J is TRBJ1-6 and V is TRBV30; no reliable D call. The CDR3 is made up of 11 amino acids. V was pared by 1 base and J by 10 bases, with 5 bases between. From germline, CDR1 is GTSNPN and CDR2 SVGIG (reference sequence).

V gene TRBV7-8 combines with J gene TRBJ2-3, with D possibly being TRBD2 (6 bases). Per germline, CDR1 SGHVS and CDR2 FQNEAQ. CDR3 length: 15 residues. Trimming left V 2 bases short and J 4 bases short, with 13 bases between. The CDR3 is CASSLTGVAADTQYF. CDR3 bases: TGTGCCAGCAGCTTAACGGGGGTGGCGGCAGATACGCAGTATTTT.

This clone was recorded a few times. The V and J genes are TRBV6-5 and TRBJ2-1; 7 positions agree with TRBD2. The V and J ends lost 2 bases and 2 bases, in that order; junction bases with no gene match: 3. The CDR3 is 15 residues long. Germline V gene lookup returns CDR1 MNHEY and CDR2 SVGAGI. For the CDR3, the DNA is TGTGCCAGCAGTTACATGCTAGCGGCCTACAATGAGCAGTTCTTC. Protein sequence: CASSYMLAAYNEQFF.

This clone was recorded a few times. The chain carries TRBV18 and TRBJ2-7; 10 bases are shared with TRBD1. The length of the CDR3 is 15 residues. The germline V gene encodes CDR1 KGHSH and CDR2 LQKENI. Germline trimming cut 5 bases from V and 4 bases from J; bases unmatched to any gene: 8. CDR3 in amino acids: CASSATGGFNYEQYF. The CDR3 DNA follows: TGTGCCAGCTCAGCGACAGGGGGCTTTAATTACGAGCAGTACTTC.

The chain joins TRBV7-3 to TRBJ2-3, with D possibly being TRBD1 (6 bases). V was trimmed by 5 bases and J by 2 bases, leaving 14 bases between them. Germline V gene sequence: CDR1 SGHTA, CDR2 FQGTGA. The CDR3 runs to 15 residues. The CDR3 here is CASSPGVTYTDTQYF. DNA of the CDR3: TGTGCCAGCAGCCCAGGGGTGACTTACACAGATACGCAGTATTTT.

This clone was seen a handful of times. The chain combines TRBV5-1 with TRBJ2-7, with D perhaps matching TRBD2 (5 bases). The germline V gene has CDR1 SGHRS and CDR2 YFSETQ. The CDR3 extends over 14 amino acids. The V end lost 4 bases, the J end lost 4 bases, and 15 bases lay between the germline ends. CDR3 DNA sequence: TGCGCCAGCAGCCGTAGCGCGGACGTGTACGAGCAGTACTTC. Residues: CASSRSADVYEQYF.

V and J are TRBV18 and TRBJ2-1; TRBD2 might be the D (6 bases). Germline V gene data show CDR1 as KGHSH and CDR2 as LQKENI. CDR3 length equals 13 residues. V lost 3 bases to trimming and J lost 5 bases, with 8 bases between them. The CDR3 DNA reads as TGTGCCAGCTCACCGGGACTCAACAATGAGCAGTTCTTC. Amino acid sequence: CASSPGLNNEQFF.

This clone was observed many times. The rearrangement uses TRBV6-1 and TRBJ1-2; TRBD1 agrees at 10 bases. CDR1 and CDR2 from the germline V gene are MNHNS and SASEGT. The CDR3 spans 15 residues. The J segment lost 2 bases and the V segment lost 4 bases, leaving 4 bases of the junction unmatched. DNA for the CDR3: TGTGCCAGCAGTGGCCCGGGACAGGGGAACTATGGCTACACCTTC. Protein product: CASSGPGQGNYGYTF.

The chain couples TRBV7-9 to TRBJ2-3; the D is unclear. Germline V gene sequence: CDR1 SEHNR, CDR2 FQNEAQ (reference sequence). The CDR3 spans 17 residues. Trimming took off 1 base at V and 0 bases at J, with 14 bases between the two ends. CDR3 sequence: CASSLDGLRHSTDTQYF. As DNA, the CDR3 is TGTGCCAGCAGCTTAGATGGTCTCAGACATAGCACAGATACGCAGTATTTT.

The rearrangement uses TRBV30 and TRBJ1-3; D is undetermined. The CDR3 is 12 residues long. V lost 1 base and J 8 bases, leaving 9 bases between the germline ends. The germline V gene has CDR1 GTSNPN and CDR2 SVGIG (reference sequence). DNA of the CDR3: TGTGCCTGGAGTGGAGATTTAGACACCATATATTTT. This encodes CAWSGDLDTIYF. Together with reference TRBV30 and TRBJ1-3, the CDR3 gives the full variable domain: SQTIHQWPATLVQPVGSPLSLECTVEGTSNPNLYWYRQAAGRGLQLLFYSVGIGQISSEVPQNLSASRPQDRQFILSSKKLLLSDSGFYLCAWSGDLDTIYFGEGSWLTVV.

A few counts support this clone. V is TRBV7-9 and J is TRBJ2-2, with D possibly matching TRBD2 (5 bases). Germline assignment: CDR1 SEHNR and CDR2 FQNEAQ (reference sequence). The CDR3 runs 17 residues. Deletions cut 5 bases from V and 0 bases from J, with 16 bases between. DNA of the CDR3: TGTGCCAGCAGCCCCAATCTGGGAGTGGCGAACACCGGGGAGCTGTTTTTT. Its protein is CASSPNLGVANTGELFF.

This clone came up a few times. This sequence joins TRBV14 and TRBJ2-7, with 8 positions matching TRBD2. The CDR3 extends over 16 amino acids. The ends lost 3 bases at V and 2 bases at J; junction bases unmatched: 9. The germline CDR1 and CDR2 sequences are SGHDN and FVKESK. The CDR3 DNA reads TGTGCCAGCAGCCATACGTCTAGCGGGTATACCTACGAGCAGTACTTC. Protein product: CASSHTSSGYTYEQYF.